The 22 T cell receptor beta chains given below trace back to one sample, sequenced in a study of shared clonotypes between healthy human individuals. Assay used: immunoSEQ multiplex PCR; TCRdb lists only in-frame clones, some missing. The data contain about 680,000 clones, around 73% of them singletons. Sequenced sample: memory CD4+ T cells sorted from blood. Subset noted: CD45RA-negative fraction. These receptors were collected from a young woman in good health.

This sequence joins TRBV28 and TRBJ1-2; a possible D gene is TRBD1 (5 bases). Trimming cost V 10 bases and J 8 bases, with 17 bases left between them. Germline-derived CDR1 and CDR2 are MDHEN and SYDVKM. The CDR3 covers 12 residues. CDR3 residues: CATYRQSRGYTF. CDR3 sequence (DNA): TGTGCCACCTACCGACAGTCGCGGGGCTACACCTTC.

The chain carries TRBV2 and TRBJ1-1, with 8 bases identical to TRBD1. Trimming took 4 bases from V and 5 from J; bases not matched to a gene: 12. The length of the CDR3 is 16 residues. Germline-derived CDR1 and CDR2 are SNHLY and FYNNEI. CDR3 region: CASSGFLDRGKTEAFF. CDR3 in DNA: TGTGCCAGCAGTGGGTTCCTTGACAGGGGAAAAACTGAAGCTTTCTTT.

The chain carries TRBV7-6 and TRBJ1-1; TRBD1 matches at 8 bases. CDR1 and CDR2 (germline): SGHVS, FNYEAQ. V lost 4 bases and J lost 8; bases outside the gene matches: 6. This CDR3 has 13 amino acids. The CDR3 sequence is CASSSRDRLEAFF. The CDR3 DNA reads TGTGCCAGCAGCTCCCGGGACAGGCTGGAAGCTTTCTTT.

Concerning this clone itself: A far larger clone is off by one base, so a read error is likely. The CDR3 sequence is CASSFSSYEQYF. In DNA form, the CDR3 reads TGTGCCAGCAGCTTCAGCTCCTACGAGCAGTACTTC. The chain carries TRBV5-5 and TRBJ2-7, with D uncertain. The CDR3 consists of 12 residues. CDR1 is SGHKS, CDR2 YYEKEE, per germline (reference sequence). The germline V and J ends were trimmed by 2 bases and 0 bases, with 3 bases remaining between them.

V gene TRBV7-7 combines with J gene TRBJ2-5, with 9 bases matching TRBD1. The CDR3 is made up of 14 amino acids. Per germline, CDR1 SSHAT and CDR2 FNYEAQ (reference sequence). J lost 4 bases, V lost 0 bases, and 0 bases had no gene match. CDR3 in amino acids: CASSLAGQGETQYF. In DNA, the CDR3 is TGTGCCAGCAGCTTAGCGGGACAGGGAGAGACCCAGTACTTC.

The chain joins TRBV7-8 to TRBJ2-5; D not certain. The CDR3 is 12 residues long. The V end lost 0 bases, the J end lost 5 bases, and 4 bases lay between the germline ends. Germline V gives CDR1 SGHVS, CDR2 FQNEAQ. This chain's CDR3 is CASSLAGETQYF. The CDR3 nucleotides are TGTGCCAGCAGCTTAGCGGGTGAGACCCAGTACTTC.

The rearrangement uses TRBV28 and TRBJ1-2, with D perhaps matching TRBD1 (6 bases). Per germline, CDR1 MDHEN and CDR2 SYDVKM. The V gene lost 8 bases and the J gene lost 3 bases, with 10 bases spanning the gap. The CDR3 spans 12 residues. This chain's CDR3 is CASGQGYYGYTF. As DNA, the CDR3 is TGTGCCAGCGGTCAGGGGTACTATGGCTACACCTTC.

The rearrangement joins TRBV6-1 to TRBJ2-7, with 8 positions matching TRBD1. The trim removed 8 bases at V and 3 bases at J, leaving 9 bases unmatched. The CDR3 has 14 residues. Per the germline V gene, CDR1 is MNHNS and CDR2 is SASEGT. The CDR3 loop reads CASLLDRAGYEQYF. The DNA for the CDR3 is TGTGCCAGCCTTTTGGACAGGGCGGGCTACGAGCAGTACTTC.

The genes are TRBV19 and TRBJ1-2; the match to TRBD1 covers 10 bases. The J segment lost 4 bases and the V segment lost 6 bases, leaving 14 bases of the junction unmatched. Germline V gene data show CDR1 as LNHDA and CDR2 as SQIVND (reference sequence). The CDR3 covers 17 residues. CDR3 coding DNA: TGTGCCAGTAGAAGACACGGGACAGGGGAAGGGTTCTATGGCTACACCTTC. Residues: CASRRHGTGEGFYGYTF.

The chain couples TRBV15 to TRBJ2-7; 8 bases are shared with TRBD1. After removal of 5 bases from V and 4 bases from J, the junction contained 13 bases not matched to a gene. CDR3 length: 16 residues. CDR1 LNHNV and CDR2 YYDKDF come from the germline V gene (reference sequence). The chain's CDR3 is CATSADRGWDSYEQYF. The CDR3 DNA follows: TGTGCCACCAGCGCAGACAGGGGTTGGGACTCTTACGAGCAGTACTTC.

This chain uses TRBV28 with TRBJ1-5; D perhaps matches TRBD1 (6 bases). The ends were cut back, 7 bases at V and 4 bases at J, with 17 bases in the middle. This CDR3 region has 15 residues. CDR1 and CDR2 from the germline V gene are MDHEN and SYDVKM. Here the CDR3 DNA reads TGTGCCAGCACAGACCGTGGGAGGGGGAATCAGCCCCAGCATTTT. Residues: CASTDRGRGNQPQHF.

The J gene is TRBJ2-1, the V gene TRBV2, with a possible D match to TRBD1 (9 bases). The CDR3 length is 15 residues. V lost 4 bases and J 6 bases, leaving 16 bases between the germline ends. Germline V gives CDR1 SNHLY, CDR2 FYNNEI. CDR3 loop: CASSGDRAGGNEQFF. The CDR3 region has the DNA TGTGCCAGCAGTGGGGACAGGGCGGGAGGCAATGAGCAGTTCTTC.

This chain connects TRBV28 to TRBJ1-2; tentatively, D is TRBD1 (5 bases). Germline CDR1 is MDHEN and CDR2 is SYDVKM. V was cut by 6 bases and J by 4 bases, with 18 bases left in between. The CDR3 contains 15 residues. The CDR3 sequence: CASSRRDRPLYGYTF. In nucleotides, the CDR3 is TGTGCCAGCAGCCGCCGCGACAGACCACTCTATGGCTACACCTTC.

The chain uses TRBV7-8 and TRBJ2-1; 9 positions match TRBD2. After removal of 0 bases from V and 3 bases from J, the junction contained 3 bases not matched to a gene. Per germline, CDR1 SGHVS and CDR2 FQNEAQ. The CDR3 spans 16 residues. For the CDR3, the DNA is TGTGCCAGCAGCTTAGCCCTAGCGGGGATCTACAATGAGCAGTTCTTC. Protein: CASSLALAGIYNEQFF.

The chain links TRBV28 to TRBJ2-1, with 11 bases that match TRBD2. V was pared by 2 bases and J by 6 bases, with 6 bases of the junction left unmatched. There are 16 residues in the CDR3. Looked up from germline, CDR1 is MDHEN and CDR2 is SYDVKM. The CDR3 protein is CASSLRASGRTNEQFF. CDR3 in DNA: TGTGCCAGCAGTTTAAGGGCTAGCGGGAGGACCAATGAGCAGTTCTTC.

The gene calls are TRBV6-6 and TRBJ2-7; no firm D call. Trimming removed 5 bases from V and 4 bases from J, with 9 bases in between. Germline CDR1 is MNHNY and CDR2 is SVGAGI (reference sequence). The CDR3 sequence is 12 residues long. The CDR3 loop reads CASSHGPYEQYF. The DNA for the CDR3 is TGTGCCAGCAGTCACGGACCTTACGAGCAGTACTTC.

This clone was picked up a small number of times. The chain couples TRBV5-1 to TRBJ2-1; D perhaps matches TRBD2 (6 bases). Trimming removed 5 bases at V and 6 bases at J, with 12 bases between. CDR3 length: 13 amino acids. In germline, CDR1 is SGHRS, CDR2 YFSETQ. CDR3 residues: CASSTGVGNEQFF. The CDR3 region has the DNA TGCGCCAGCAGTACGGGAGTTGGCAATGAGCAGTTCTTC.

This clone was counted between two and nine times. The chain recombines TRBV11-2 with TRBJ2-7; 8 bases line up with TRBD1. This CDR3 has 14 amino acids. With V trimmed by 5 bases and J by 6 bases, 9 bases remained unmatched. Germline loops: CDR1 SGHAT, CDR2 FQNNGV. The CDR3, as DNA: TGTGCCAGCAGCGCCGCAGGGGGCATGGGCGAGCAGTACTTC. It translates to CASSAAGGMGEQYF.

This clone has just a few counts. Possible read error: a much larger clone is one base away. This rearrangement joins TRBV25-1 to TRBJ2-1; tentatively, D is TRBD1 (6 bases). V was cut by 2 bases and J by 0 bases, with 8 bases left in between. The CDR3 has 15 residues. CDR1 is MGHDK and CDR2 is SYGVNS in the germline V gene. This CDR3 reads CASSETGSSYNEQFF. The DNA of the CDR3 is TGTGCCAGCAGTGAAACAGGGAGCTCCTACAATGAGCAGTTCTTC.

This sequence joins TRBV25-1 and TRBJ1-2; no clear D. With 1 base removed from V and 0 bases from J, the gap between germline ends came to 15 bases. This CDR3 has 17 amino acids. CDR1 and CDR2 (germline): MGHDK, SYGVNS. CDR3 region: CASSESPGWYTNYGYTF. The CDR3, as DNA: TGTGCCAGCAGTGAATCCCCCGGATGGTACACTAACTATGGCTACACCTTC.

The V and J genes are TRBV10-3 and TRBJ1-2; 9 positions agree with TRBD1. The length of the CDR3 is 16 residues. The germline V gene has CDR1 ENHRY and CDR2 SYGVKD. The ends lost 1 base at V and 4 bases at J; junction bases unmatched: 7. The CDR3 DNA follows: TGTGCCATCAGTGAGTACTCTCCGGGACAGGGCTATGGCTACACCTTC. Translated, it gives CAISEYSPGQGYGYTF.

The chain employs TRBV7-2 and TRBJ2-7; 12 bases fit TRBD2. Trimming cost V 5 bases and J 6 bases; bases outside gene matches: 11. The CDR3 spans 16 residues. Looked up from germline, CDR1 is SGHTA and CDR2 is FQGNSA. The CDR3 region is CASSPRTSGTWVEQYF. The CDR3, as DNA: TGTGCCAGCAGCCCTAGGACTAGCGGGACTTGGGTCGAGCAGTACTTC.